Listed here is a single TCR beta chain. TCRdb independently ran MiXCR on the RT-PCR reads; one entry per CDR3 protein. The sample shows roughly 780,000 distinct CDR3 sequences, less than 20% of them seen only once. The source of the sample is a study of response to subunit inactivated influenza vaccine. The sample in question was PBMCs from blood, obtained about 5 days after vaccination. The sequence was collected from a man aged 45-65 years who received an inactivated influenza vaccine.

The CDR3 bases are TGTGCCAGCAGTTACGGGTTCGGAAACACTGAAGCTTTCTTT. It encodes CASSYGFGNTEAFF. The chain is built from TRBV6-5 and TRBJ1-1; D unresolved. The V end was cut by 2 bases, the J end by 2 bases, with 9 bases between. The length of the CDR3 is 14 residues. CDR1 and CDR2 (germline): MNHEY, SVGAGI.